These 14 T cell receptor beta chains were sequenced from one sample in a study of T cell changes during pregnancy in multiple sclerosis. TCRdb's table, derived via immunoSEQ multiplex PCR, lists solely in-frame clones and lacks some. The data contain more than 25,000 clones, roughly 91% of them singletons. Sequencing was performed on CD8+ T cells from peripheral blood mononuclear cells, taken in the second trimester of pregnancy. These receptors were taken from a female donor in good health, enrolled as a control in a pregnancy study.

CDR3 in DNA: TGTGCCAGCAGCTTAGTATATAGCGGGGGCCTCCAAGAGACCCAGTACTTC. This gives the protein CASSLVYSGGLQETQYF. The V and J genes are TRBV7-2 and TRBJ2-5; 9 nucleotides agree with TRBD2. The CDR3 sequence is 17 residues long. Germline V gene lookup returns CDR1 SGHTA and CDR2 FQGNSA. With V trimmed by 1 base and J by 1 base, 7 bases remained unmatched.

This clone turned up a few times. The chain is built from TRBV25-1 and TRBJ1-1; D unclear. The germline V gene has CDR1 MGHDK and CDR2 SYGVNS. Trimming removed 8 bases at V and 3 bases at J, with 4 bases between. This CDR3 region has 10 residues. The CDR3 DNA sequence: TGTGCCAGCCCGGACACTGAAGCTTTCTTT. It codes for CASPDTEAFF.

The CDR3 reads CASSFGGDGQETQYF. CDR3 sequence (DNA): TGTGCCAGCAGCTTCGGGGGGGACGGCCAAGAGACCCAGTACTTC. The chain employs TRBV9 and TRBJ2-5, with 8 bases matching TRBD2. Unmatched junction bases numbered 6, after V lost 4 bases and J lost 1 base. The CDR3 covers 15 residues. Germline CDR1 SGDLS, CDR2 YYNGEE.

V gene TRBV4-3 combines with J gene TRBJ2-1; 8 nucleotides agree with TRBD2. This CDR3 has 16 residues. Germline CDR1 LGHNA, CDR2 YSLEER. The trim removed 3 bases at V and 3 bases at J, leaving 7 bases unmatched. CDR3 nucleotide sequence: TGCGCCAGCAGCCAGGATACGGGGGGGAACTACAATGAGCAGTTCTTC. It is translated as CASSQDTGGNYNEQFF.

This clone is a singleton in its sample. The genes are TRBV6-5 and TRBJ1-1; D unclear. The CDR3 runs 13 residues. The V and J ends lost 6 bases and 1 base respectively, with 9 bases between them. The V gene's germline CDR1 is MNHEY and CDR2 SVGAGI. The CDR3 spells CASSPGGNTEAFF. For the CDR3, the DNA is TGTGCCAGCAGCCCCGGCGGGAACACTGAAGCTTTCTTT.

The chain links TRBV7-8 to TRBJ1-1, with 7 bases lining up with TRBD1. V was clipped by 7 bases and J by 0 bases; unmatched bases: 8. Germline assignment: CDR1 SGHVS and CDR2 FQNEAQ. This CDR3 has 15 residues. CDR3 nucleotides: TGTGCCAGCACCGATACGACAGGGATGAACACTGAAGCTTTCTTT. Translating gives CASTDTTGMNTEAFF.

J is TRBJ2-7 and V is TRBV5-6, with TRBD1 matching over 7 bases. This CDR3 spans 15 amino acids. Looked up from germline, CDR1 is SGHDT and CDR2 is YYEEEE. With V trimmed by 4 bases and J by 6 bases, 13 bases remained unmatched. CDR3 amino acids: CASSPHRGQLREQYF. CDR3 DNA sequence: TGTGCCAGCAGCCCTCACAGGGGTCAGTTGCGCGAGCAGTACTTC.

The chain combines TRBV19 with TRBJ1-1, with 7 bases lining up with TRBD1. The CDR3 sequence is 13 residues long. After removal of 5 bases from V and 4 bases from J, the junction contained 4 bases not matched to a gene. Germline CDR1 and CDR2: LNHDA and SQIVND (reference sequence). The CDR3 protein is CASSPTGATEAFF. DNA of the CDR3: TGTGCCAGTAGTCCCACAGGGGCCACTGAAGCTTTCTTT.

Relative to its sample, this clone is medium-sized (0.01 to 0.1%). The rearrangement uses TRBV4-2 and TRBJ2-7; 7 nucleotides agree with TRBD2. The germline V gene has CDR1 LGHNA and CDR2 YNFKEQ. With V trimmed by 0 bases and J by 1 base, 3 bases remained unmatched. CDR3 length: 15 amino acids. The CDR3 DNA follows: TGTGCCAGCAGCCAAGACGACGGGGGGTCCTACGAGCAGTACTTC. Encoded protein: CASSQDDGGSYEQYF.

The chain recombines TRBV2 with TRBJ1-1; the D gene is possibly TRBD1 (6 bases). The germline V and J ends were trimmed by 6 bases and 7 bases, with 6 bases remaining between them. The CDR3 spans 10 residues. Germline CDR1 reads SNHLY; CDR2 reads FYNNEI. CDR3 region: CASSRGEAFF. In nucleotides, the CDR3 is TGTGCCAGCAGCAGGGGTGAAGCTTTCTTT.

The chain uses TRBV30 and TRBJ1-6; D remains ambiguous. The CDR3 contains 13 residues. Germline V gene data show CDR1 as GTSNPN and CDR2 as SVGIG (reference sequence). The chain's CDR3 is CAALYSYNSPLHF. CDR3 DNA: TGTGCTGCGTTGTACTCCTATAATTCACCCCTCCACTTT.

DNA of the CDR3: TGTGCCAGCAGTGAAGGTGCGGGGGGCGGCGGAGACAATGAGCAGTTCTTC. As protein: CASSEGAGGGGDNEQFF. The rearrangement links TRBV6-1 to TRBJ2-1; TRBD2 matches at 8 bases. This CDR3 comprises 17 residues. The germline CDR1 and CDR2 sequences are MNHNS and SASEGT. Trimming at V came to 1 base and at J to 5 bases, leaving 10 bases not matched to a gene.

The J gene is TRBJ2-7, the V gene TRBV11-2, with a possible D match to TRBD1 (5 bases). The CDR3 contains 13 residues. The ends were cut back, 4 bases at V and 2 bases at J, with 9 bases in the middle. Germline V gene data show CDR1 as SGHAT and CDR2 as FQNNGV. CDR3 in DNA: TGTGCCAGCAGCTCGGACATAACCTACGAGCAGTACTTC. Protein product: CASSSDITYEQYF.

CDR3 in DNA: TGTGCCAGCAGACCCGGACAGTGGACGGGATACGAGCAGTACTTC. Translated: CASRPGQWTGYEQYF. J is TRBJ2-7 and V is TRBV6-5; possibly TRBD1 for D (6 bases). The germline V and J ends were trimmed by 6 bases and 4 bases, with 19 bases remaining between them. Germline V gene lookup returns CDR1 MNHEY and CDR2 SVGAGI. This CDR3 contains 15 residues.